The sequence of this T cell receptor (beta chain) was determined in a study of T cell changes during pregnancy in multiple sclerosis. The repertoire was sequenced with immunoSEQ multiplex PCR; TCRdb's copy has only in-frame clones and lacks some. The sample lists 85,000 to 100,000 clones; about 94% were seen once. The germline V gene encodes CDR1 SGDLS and CDR2 YYNGEE. This CDR3 region has 18 residues. With 4 bases clipped from V and 9 bases from J, the junction kept 16 bases outside the gene matches. The source of this sequence is a female donor with multiple sclerosis, enrolled in a pregnancy study. The sequencing here drew on peripheral blood, taken after pregnancy. This chain joins TRBV9 and TRBJ2-1; TRBD2 matches at 13 bases. Here the CDR3 DNA reads TGTGCCAGCAGCCTAAGTTTCGGGGGGACTAGCGGGACCATTGAGCAGTTCTTC. Protein sequence: CASSLSFGGTSGTIEQFF.